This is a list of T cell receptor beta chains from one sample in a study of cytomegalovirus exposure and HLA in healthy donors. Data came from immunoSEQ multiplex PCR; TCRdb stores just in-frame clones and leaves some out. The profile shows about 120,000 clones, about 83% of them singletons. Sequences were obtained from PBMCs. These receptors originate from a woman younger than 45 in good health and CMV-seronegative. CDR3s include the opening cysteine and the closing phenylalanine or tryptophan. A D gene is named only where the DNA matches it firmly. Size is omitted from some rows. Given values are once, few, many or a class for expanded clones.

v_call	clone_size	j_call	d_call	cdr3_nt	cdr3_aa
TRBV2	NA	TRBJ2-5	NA	TGTGCCAGCAGCTATCAAGAGACCCAGTACTTC	CASSYQETQYF
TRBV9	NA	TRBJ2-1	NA	TGTGCCAGCAGCGTACAAGCGGGTTCCTACAATGAGCAGTTCTTC	CASSVQAGSYNEQFF
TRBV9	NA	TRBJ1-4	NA	TGTGCCAGCAGCCGTATAAATGAAAAACTGTTTTTT	CASSRINEKLFF
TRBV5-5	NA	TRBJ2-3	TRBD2	TGTGCCAGCAGCCTCCGGACTAGCGGGGGTATCGATACGCAGTATTTT	CASSLRTSGGIDTQYF
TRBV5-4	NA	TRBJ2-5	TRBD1	TGTGCCAGCAGCTTCTTGACAGGGACCCAAGAGACCCAGTACTTC	CASSFLTGTQETQYF
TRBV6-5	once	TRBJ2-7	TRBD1	TGTGCCAGCAGTGTTCGACAGGGGGCGAGGCACGAGCAGTACTTC	CASSVRQGARHEQYF
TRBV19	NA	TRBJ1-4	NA	TGTGCCAGTAGGATACAGGGTGAAAAACTGTTTTTT	CASRIQGEKLFF
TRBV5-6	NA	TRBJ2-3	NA	TGTGCCAGCAGCTTGGTAGGCAGGGTGAGCACAGATACGCAGTATTTT	CASSLVGRVSTDTQYF
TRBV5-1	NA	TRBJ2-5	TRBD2	TGCGCCAGCACGGGCGGGGGGGCAGTAGAGACCCAGTACTTC	CASTGGGAVETQYF
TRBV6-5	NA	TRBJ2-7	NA	TGTGCCAGCAGACCAGCCCCGGCAGGCTCCTACGAGCAGTACTTC	CASRPAPAGSYEQYF
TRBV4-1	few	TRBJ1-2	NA	TGCGCCAGCAGCCAAATTCAGGGGAAGACTAACTATGGCTACACCTTC	CASSQIQGKTNYGYTF
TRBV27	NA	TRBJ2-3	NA	TGTGCCAGCAGTTTTTGGACCTCGACTAGAACTAGCACAGATACGCAGTATTTT	CASSFWTSTRTSTDTQYF
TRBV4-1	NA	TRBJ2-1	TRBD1	TGCGCCAGCAGCCTAACCTCAGGGGGCAATGAGCAGTTCTTC	CASSLTSGGNEQFF
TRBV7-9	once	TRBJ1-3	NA	TGTGCCAGCAGCTCGCCCAGCGGCTCTGGAAACACCATATATTTT	CASSSPSGSGNTIYF
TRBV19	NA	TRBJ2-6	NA	TGTGCCAGTAGTATGTTTAGCCAATCTGGGGCCAACGTCCTGACTTTC	CASSMFSQSGANVLTF
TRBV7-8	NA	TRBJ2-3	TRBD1	TGTGCCAGCAGCTTTTTCCAGGGGGCGGTGGATACGCAGTATTTT	CASSFFQGAVDTQYF
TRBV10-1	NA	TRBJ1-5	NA	TGCGCCAGCAGTGAAACGGGAGGGCAGCCCCAGCATTTT	CASSETGGQPQHF
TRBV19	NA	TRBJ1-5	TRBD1	TGTGCCACTACGGACAGGGGGGAGAGCAATCAGCCCCAGCATTTT	CATTDRGESNQPQHF
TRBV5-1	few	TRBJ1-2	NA	TGCGCCAGCAGCAATTCAGGGAACTATGGCTACACCTTC	CASSNSGNYGYTF
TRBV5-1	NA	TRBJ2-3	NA	TGCGCCAGCAGCTTGGTGGTAGCCGGAGATACGCAGTATTTT	CASSLVVAGDTQYF
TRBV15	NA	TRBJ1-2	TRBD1	TGTGCCACCAGCAGAGAGGACAGGGAAAACTATGGCTACACCTTC	CATSREDRENYGYTF
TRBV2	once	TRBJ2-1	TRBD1	TGTGCCAGCAGGGGACAAACAGGGGCCACCTACAATGAGCAGTTCTTC	CASRGQTGATYNEQFF
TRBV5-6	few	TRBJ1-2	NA	TGTGCCAGCAGCTTTAACCAGAACTATGGCTACACCTTC	CASSFNQNYGYTF
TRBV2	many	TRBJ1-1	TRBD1	TGTGCCAGCAGTGTGGGACAGGGGGACACTGAAGCTTTCTTT	CASSVGQGDTEAFF
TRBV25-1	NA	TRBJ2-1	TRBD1	TGTGCCAGCAGGCTTTCCGGGACAGGGCACAATGAGCAGTTCTTC	CASRLSGTGHNEQFF
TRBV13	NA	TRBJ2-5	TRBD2	TGTGCCAGCAGCTCGTTAGGGAGCGGGGCGTACTTC	CASSSLGSGAYF
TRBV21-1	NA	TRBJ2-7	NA	TGTGCCAGCAGCAAAGCCAGGGACAAGAAGTACGAGCAGTACTTC	CASSKARDKKYEQYF